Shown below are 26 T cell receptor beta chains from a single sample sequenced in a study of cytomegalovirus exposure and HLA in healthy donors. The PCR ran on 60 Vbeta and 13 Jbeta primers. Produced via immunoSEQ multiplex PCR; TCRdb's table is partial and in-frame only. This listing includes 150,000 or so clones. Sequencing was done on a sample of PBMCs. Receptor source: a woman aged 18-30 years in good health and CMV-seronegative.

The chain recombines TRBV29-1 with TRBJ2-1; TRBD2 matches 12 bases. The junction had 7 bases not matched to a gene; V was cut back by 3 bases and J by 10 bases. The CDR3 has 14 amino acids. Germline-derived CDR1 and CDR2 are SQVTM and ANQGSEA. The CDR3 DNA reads TGCAGCGTTGAGTGGACTAGCGGGGTAGGGGAGCAGTTCTTC. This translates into CSVEWTSGVGEQFF.

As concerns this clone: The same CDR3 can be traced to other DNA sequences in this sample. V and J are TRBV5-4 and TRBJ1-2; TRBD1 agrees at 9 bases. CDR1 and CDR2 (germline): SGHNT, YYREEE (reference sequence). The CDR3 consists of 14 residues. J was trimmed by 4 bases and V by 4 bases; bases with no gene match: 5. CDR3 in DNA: TGTGCCAGCAGCGCCTTGACAGGGGGCTATGGCTACACCTTC. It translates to CASSALTGGYGYTF.

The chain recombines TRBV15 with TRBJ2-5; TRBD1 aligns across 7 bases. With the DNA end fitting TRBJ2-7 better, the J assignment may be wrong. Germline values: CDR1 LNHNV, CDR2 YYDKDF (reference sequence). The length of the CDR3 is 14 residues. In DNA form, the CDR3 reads TGTGCCACCAGCAGAGGGGGGACAGCTGACGAGCAGTACTTC. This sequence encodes CATSRGGTADEQYF.

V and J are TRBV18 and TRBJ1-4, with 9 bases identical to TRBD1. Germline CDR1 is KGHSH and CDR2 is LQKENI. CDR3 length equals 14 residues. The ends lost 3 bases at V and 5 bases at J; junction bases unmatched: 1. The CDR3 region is CASSPDRGNEKLFF. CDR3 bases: TGTGCCAGCTCACCGGACAGGGGAAATGAAAAACTGTTTTTT.

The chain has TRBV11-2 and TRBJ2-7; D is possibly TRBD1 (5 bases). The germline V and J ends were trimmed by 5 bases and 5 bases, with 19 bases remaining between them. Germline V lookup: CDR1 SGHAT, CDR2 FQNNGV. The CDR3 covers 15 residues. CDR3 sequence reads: CASSPGSGSPHEQYF. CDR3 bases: TGTGCCAGCAGCCCAGGATCAGGGTCCCCTCACGAGCAGTACTTC.

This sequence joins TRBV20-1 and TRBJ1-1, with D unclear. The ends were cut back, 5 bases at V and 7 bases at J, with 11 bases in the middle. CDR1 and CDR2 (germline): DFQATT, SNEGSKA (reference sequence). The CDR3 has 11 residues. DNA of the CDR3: TGCAGTGCTGGGGAGCCTGATGAAGCTTTCTTT. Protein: CSAGEPDEAFF.

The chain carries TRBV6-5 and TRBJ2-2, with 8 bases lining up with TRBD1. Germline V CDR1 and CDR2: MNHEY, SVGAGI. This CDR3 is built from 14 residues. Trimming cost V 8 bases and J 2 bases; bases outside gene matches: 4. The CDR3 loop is CASDRGRNTGELFF. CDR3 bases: TGTGCCAGCGACAGGGGACGAAACACCGGGGAGCTGTTTTTT.

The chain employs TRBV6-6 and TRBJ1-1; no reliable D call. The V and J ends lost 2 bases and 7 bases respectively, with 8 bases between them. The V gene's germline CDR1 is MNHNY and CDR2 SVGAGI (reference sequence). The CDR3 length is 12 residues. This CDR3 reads CASSYERNEAFF. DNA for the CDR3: TGTGCCAGCAGTTACGAGAGAAATGAAGCTTTCTTT.

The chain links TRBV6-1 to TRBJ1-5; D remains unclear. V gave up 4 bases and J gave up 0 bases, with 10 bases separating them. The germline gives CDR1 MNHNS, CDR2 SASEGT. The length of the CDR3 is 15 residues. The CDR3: CASSVQIYSNQPQHF. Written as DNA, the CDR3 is TGTGCCAGCAGTGTCCAGATATATAGCAATCAGCCCCAGCATTTT.

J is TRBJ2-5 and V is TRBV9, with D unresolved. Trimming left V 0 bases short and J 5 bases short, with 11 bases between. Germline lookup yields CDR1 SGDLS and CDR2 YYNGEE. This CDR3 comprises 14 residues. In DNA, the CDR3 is TGTGCCAGCAGCGTAGATCAGGCAATGGAGACCCAGTACTTC. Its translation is CASSVDQAMETQYF.

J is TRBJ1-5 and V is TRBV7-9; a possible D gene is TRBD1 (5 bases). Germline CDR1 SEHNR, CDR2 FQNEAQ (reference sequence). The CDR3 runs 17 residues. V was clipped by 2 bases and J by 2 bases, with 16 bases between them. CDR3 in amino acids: CASSLYGGGEGNQPQHF. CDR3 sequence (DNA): TGTGCCAGCAGCTTATATGGCGGGGGTGAGGGCAATCAGCCCCAGCATTTT.

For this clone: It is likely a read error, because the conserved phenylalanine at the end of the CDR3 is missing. The CDR3 here is CASSSFSGTGNYGYTL. The CDR3 nucleotides are TGTGCCAGCAGCTCCTTTTCCGGGACAGGGAACTATGGCTACACCCTC. The V call is TRBV7-2, the J call TRBJ1-2; 9 bases fit TRBD1. The CDR3 sequence is 16 residues long. Germline V gives CDR1 SGHTA, CDR2 FQGNSA. V was pared by 4 bases and J by 2 bases, with 8 bases of the junction left unmatched.

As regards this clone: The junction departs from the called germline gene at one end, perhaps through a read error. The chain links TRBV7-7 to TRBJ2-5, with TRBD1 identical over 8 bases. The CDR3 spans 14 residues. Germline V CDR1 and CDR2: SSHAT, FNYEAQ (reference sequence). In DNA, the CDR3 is TGTGCTAGCAGCCTGGGACAGGACCAAGAGACCCAGTACTTC. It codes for CASSLGQDQETQYF.

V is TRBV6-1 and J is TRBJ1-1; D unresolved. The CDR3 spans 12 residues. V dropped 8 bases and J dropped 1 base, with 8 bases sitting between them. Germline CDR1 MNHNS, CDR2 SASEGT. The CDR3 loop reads CASQVGNTEAFF. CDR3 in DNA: TGTGCCAGCCAAGTCGGGAACACTGAAGCTTTCTTT.

CDR3 nucleotides: TGTGCCAGCAGCGCTAATACCGGGACATTGAACACCGGGGAGCTGTTTTTT. Protein sequence: CASSANTGTLNTGELFF. This sequence joins TRBV9 and TRBJ2-2, with D perhaps TRBD1 (6 bases). Germline V CDR1 and CDR2: SGDLS, YYNGEE. The CDR3 runs to 17 residues. Trimming cost V 3 bases and J 1 base, with 16 bases left between them.

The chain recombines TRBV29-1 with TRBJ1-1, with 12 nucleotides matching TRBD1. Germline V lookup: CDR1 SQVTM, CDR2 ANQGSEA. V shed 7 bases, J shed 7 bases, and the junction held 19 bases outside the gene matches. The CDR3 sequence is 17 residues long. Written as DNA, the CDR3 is TGCAGCGGGTCTACCGGGTGGGACAGGGGGCCGTCTATTGAAGCTTTCTTT. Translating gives CSGSTGWDRGPSIEAFF.

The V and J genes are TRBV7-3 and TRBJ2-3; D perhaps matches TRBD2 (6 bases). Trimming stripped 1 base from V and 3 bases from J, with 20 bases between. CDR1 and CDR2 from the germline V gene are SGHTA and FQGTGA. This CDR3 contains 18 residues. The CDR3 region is CASSLIPMGIGGTDTQYF. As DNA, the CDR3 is TGTGCCAGCAGCTTAATCCCGATGGGTATCGGAGGGACAGATACGCAGTATTTT.

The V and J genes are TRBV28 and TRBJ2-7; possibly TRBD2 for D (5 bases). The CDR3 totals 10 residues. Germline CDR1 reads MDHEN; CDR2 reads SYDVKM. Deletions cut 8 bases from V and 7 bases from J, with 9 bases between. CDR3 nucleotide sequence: TGTGCCAGCGGCCAGCGGGAGCAGTACTTC. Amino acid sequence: CASGQREQYF. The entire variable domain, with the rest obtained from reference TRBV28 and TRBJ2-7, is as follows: DVKVTQSSRYLVKRTGEKVFLECVQDMDHENMFWYRQDPGLGLRLIYFSYDVKMKEKGDIPEGYSVSREKKERFSLILESASTNQTSMYLCASGQREQYFGPGTRLTVT.

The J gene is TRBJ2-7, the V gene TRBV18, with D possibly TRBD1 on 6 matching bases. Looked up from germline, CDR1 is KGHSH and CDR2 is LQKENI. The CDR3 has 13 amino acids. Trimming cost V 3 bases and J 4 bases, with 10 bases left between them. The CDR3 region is CASSPDRSYEQYV. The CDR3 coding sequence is TGTGCCAGCTCACCCGACAGGTCGTACGAGCAGTACGTC.

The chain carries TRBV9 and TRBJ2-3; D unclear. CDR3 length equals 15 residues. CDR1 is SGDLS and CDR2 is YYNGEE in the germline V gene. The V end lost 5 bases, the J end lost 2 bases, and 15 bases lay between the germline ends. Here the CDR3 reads CASSVSALATDTQYF. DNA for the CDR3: TGTGCCAGCAGTGTCAGTGCCCTGGCCACAGATACGCAGTATTTT. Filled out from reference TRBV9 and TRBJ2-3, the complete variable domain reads DSGVTQTPKHLITATGQRVTLRCSPRSGDLSVYWYQQSLDQGLQFLIQYYNGEERAKGNILERFSAQQFPDLHSELNLSSLELGDSALYFCASSVSALATDTQYFGPGTRLTVL.

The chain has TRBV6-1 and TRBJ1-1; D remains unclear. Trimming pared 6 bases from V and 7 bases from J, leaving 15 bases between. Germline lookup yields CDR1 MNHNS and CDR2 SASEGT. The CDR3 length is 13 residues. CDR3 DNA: TGTGCCAGCAGGGATCCGGGTAGGAATGAAGCTTTCTTT. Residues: CASRDPGRNEAFF.

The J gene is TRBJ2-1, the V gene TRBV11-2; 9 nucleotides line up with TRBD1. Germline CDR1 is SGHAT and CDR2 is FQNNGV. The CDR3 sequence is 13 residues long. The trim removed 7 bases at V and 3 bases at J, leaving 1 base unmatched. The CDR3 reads CASKDRGYNEQFF. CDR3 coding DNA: TGTGCCAGCAAGGACAGGGGCTACAATGAGCAGTTCTTC.

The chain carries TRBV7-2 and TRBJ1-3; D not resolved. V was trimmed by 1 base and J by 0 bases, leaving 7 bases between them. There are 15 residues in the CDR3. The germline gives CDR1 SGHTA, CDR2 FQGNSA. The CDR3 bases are TGTGCCAGCAGCTTAGTGGGCAGCTCTGGAAACACCATATATTTT. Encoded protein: CASSLVGSSGNTIYF.

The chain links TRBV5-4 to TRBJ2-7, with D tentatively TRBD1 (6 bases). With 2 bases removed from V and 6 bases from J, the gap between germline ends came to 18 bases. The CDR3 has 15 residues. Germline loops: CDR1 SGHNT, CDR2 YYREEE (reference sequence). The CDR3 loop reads CASSLNPRGVSEQYF. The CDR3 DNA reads TGTGCCAGCAGCTTAAATCCCAGGGGTGTCAGCGAGCAGTACTTC.

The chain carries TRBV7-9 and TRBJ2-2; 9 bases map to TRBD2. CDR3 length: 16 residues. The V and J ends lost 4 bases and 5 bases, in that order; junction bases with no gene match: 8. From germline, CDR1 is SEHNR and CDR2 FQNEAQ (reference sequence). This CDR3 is CASSSSSGRGTGELFF. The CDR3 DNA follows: TGTGCCAGCAGCTCAAGTAGCGGGAGAGGGACCGGGGAGCTGTTTTTT.

The CDR3 bases are TGCGCCAGCAGTTGGACAGGGGCTCCGAACACTGAAGCTTTCTTT. The encoded protein is CASSWTGAPNTEAFF. The chain links TRBV10-2 to TRBJ1-1, with 9 bases identical to TRBD1. The germline V gene has CDR1 WSHSY and CDR2 SAAADI. Trimming at V came to 5 bases and at J to 1 base, leaving 5 bases not matched to a gene. This CDR3 has 15 residues.